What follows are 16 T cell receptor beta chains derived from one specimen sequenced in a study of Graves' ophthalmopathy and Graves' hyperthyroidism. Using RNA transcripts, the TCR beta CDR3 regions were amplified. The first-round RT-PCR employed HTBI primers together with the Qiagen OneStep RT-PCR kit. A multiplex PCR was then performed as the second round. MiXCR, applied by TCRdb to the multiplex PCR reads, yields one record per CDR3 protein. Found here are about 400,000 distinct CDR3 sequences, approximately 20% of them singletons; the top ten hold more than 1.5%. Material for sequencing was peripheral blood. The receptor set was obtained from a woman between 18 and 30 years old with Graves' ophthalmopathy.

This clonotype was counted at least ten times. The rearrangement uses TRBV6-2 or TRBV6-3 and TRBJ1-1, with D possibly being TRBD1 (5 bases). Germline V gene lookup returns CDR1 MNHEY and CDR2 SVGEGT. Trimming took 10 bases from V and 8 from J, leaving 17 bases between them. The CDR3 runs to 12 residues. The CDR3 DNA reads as TGTGCCACCCAGGCCGGACGGGGGGAAGCTTTCTTT. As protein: CATQAGRGEAFF.

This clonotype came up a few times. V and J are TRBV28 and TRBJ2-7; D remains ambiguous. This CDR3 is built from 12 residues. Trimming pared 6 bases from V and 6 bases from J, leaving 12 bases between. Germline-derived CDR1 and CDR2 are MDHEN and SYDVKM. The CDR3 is CASSYWPGEQYF. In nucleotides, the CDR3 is TGTGCCAGCAGCTACTGGCCGGGCGAGCAGTACTTC.

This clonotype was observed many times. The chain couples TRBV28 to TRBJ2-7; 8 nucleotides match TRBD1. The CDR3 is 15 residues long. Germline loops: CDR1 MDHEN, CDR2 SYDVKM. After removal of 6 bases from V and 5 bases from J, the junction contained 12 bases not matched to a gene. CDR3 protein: CASSPPLDRGHEQYF. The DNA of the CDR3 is TGTGCCAGCAGCCCCCCCCTAGACAGGGGCCACGAGCAGTACTTC.

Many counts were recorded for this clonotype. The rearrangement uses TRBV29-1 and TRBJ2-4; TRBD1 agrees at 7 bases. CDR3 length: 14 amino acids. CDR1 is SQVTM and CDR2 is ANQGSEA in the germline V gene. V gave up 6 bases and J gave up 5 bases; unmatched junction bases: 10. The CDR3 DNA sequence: TGCAGCGTCGAACGACAGGGCCAGCAAAACATTCAGTACTTC. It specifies CSVERQGQQNIQYF.

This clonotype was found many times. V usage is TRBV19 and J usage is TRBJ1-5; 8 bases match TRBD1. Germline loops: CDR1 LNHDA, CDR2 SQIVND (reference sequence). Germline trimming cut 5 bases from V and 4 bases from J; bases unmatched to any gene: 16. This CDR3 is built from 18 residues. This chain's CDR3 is CASSRFSGGLPRNQPQHF. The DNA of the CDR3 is TGTGCCAGTAGTCGCTTCTCAGGGGGCCTCCCGAGGAATCAGCCCCAGCATTTT.

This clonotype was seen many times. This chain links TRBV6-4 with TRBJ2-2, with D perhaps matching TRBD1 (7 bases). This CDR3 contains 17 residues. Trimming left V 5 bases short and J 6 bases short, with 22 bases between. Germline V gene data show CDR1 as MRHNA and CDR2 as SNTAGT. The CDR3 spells CASSQIRGAKHPGELFF. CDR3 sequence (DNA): TGTGCCAGCAGTCAGATCAGGGGGGCTAAACACCCCGGGGAGCTGTTTTTT.

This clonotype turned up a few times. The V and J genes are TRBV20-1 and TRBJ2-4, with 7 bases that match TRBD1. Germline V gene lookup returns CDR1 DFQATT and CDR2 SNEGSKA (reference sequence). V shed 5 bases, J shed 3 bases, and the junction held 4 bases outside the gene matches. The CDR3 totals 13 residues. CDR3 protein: CSAHRDSKNIQYF. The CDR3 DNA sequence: TGCAGTGCTCATCGGGACAGCAAAAACATTCAGTACTTC.

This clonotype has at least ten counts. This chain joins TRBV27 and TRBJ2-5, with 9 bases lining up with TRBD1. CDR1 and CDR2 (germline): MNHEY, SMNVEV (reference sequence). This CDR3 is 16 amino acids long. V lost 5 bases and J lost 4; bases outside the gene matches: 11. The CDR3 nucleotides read TGTGCCAGCAGTAGCCTCCGGGACAGGGTCGGAGAGACCCAGTACTTC. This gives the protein CASSSLRDRVGETQYF.

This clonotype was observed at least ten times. Here the CDR3 DNA reads TGCGCCAGCAGCCAAGTGATAGCCCTAGCGGGAGTAACGTACGAGCAGTACTTC. It yields the protein CASSQVIALAGVTYEQYF. This chain connects TRBV4-1 to TRBJ2-7; TRBD2 agrees at 10 bases. Germline lookup yields CDR1 MGHRA and CDR2 YSYEKL. This CDR3 spans 18 amino acids. The V segment lost 1 base and the J segment 4 bases; nucleotides outside the gene matches: 13.

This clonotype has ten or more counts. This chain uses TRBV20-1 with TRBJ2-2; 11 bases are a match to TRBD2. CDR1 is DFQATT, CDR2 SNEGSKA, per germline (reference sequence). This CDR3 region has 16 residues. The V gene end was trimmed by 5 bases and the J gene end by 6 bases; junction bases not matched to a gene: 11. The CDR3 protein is CSARLAGKGMAGELFF. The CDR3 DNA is TGCAGTGCTCGACTAGCGGGAAAGGGAATGGCCGGGGAGCTGTTTTTT.

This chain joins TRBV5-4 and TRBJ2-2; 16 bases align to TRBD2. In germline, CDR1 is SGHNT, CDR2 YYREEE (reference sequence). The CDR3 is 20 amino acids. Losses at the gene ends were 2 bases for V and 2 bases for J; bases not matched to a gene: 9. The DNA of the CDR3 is TGTGCCAGCAGCTTTGCCGGGACTAGCGGGAGGGCCCTCAACACCGGGGAGCTGTTTTTT. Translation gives CASSFAGTSGRALNTGELFF.

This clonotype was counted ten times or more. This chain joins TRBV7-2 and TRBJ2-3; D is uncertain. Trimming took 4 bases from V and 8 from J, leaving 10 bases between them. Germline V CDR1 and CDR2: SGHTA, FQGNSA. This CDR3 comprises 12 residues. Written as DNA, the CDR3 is TGTGCCAGCAGCTCTGAACTGGTTACGCAGTATTTT. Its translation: CASSSELVTQYF.

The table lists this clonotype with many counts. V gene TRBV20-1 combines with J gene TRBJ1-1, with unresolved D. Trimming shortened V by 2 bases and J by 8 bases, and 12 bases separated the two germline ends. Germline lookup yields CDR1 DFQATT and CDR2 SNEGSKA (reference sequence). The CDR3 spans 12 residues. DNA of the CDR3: TGCAGTGCTAGAAGGTCGGTGACCGAAGCTTTCTTT. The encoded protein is CSARRSVTEAFF.

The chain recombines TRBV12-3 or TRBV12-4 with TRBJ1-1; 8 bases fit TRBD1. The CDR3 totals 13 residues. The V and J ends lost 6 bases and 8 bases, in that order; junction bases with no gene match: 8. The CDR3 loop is CASSQTHRGEAFF. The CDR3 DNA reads TGTGCCAGCAGCCAGACCCACAGGGGGGAAGCTTTCTTT.

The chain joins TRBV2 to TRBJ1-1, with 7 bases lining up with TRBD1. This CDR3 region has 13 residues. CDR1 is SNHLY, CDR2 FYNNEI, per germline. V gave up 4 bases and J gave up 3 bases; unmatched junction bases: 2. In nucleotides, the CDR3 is TGTGCCAGCAGTGGGGACAGCCACACTGAAGCTTTCTTT. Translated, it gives CASSGDSHTEAFF.

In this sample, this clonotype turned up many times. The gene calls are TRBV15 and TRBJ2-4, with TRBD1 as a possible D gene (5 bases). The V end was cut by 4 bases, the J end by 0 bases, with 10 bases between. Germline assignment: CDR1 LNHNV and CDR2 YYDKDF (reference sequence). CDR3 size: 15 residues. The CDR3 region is CATSTLQGAKNIQYF. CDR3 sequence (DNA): TGTGCCACCAGCACCCTTCAGGGAGCCAAAAACATTCAGTACTTC.